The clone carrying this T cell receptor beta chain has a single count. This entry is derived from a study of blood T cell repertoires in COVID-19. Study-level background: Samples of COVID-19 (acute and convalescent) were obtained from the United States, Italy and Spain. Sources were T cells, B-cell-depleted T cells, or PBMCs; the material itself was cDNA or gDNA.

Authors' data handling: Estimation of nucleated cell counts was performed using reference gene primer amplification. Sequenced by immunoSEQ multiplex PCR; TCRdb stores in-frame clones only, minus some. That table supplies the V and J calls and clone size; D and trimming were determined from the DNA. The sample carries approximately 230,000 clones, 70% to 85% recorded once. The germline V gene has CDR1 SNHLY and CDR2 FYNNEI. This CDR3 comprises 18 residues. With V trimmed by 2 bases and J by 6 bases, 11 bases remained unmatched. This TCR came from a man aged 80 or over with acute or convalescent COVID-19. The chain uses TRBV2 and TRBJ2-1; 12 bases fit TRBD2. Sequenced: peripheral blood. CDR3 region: CASSELAGGPGSGNEQFF. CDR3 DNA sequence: TGTGCCAGCAGTGAACTAGCGGGAGGGCCGGGGTCAGGCAATGAGCAGTTCTTC.